Sequencing of this T cell receptor (beta chain) was carried out in a study of technical replicates of blood from several donors. The length of the CDR3 is 12 residues. V trimming: 5 bases; J trimming: 14 bases; junction bases outside the gene matches: 7. The germline gives CDR1 SGHTA, CDR2 FQGNSA. Profiled with immunoSEQ multiplex PCR; TCRdb holds only in-frame clones, not every one. The table records under 70,000 clones, roughly 93% of them present only once. This TCR derives from a human donor in good health. V and J are TRBV7-2 and TRBJ2-1; 9 positions match TRBD1. The sequenced material came from T cells isolated from PBMCs. CDR3 residues: CASSMGQGGKFF. The CDR3 DNA follows: TGTGCCAGCAGCATGGGACAGGGTGGTAAGTTCTTC.